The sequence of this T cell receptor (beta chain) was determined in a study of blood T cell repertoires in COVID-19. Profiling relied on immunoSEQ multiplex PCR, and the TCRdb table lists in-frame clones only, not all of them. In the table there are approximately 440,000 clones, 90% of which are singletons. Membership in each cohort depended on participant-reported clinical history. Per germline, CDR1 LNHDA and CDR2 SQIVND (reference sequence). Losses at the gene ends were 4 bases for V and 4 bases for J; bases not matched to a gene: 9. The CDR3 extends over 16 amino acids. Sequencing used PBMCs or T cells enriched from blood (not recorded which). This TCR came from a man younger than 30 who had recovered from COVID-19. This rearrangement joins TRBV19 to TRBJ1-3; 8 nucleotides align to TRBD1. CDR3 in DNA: TGTGCCAGTAGTACTTACGACAGGGGAAACGGAAACACCATATATTTT. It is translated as CASSTYDRGNGNTIYF.